This is a list of T cell receptor beta chains from one sample in a study of T cells in Graves' hyperthyroidism and ophthalmopathy. Via MiXCR, TCRdb re-called the multiplex PCR reads, giving one row per CDR3 protein. The data hold some 350,000 distinct CDR3 sequences, with roughly an eighth observed a single time. The sequencing input was blood. The receptors here all came from a woman in her thirties or forties with Graves' ophthalmopathy. Both conserved end residues are part of each CDR3. Each record gives: J gene, V gene, D gene, CDR3 length, CDR3 protein. D genes are given only for firm matches.

>TRBJ2-2|TRBV5-6|.|16
CASSLAGGEVTGELFF
>TRBJ2-1|TRBV4-1|.|13
CASSQVPPFEQFF
>TRBJ1-5|TRBV12-5|.|14
CASAGTGGNQPQHF
>TRBJ1-1|TRBV12-3/TRBV12-4|TRBD1|13
CASSIQGDTEAFF
>TRBJ2-6|TRBV28|.|15
CASSLLVPGANVLTF
>TRBJ1-1|TRBV11-2|.|13
CASSLNPNTEAFF
>TRBJ1-1|TRBV7-9|.|15
CASSSRAAVNTEAFF
>TRBJ2-7|TRBV19|TRBD1|18
CASSMETARGQPFDEQYF
>TRBJ2-7|TRBV3-1|.|14
CASSRQRTPYEQYF
>TRBJ2-7|TRBV28|.|11
CASGLSYEQYF
>TRBJ1-1|TRBV28|.|13
CASNRPMNTEAFF
>TRBJ1-4|TRBV19|.|14
CASSREATNEKLFF
>TRBJ2-6|TRBV6-1|.|17
CASSAQGRISGANVLTF
>TRBJ2-1|TRBV7-3|.|16
CASISPGRVVGNEQFF
>TRBJ1-6|TRBV13|.|14
CASSTHGPGTPLHF
>TRBJ2-7|TRBV20-1|.|11
CSASSVGEQYF
>TRBJ1-2|TRBV20-1|.|14
CSAPGSAGSDGYTF
>TRBJ2-7|TRBV28|.|13
CASSLPGREEQYF
>TRBJ1-1|TRBV7-7|.|14
CASSLVHVNTEAFF
>TRBJ2-5|TRBV12-3/TRBV12-4|.|14
CASSSARGGETQYF
>TRBJ2-1|TRBV7-6|.|14
CASSRAGEGDEQFF
>TRBJ1-1|TRBV19|TRBD1|13
CASNDRGQPRAFF
>TRBJ1-1|TRBV20-1|.|13
CSAREQPNTEAFF
>TRBJ1-5|TRBV18|.|15
CASSPELQENQPQHF
>TRBJ2-3|TRBV5-5|TRBD2|17
CASSATRLAGALDTQYF